This T cell receptor beta chain originates from a study of T cells after yellow fever vaccination. This clonotype was counted at least ten times. Its antigen remains unidentified. Study-wide points: Subsequent booster samples again held most clones from primary vaccination (roughly 96% CD4, about 90% CD8). Weaker overall was a secondary response that nonetheless peaked faster, on day 5 versus 15. Relatively few clonotypes were ones that appeared in both CD4 and CD8 compartments. There was a possibility that FACS-sorted repertoires contained abundant clonotypes contaminating from the bulk population.

In TCRdb, the 5' RACE reads were re-called with MiXCR into one record per CDR3 protein. The profile shows more than 110,000 distinct CDR3 sequences, just over 6.5% of them singletons. Per the germline V gene, CDR1 is SGHDT and CDR2 is YYEEEE. This CDR3 is 15 amino acids long. V gave up 0 bases and J gave up 6 bases; unmatched junction bases: 5. The TCR originated in a young man who received the YFV17D yellow fever vaccine. The chain has TRBV5-6 and TRBJ2-1; TRBD2 aligns across 8 bases. The specimen comprised CD4+ T cells sorted from PBMCs, sampled 10 days after the yellow fever booster vaccination. The CDR3 reads CASSLEQRGLNEQFF. CDR3 nucleotide sequence: TGTGCCAGCAGCTTGGAGCAGCGGGGGCTCAATGAGCAGTTCTTC.